This TCR beta chain is from a study of beta chain features in type 1 diabetes. Study-level results: Reduced insertions and increased deletions marked VDJ junctions in type 1 diabetes patients. In all four CD4+ subsets, TCRB CDR3 length was significantly, moderately reduced in type 1 diabetes.

Isolation of CD4+ naive, central memory, regulatory and stem cell-like memory cells was achieved by sorting via CD45RO/CCR7/CD25/CD127/CD95/CD27. Investigators reverse transcribed all isolated RNA, so they sequenced expressed TCRB transcripts. Measured with immunoSEQ multiplex PCR; TCRdb has only the in-frame clones, and not every one. The sample comprises some 330,000 clones, approximately 10% of which are singletons, and about 0.015% rests with the top ten. This clone was picked up a small number of times. Antigen specificity is unknown. V was pared by 2 bases and J by 7 bases, with 5 bases of the junction left unmatched. The CDR3 totals 15 residues. CDR1 and CDR2 (germline): KGHSH, LQKENI.

Sequenced material: naive CD4+ T cells from blood. This chain connects TRBV18 to TRBJ2-1; 10 bases line up with TRBD1. The receptor comes from a woman aged 25 to 39 in good health. The CDR3 DNA is TGTGCCAGCTCACCAACCGGACAGGGGGGGAATGAGCAGTTCTTC. Translated, it gives CASSPTGQGGNEQFF.